The present TCR beta chain was sequenced within a study of T cell changes during pregnancy in multiple sclerosis. The germline CDR1 and CDR2 sequences are LNHNV and YYDKDF (reference sequence). V was pared by 2 bases and J by 0 bases, with 13 bases between. This CDR3 has 17 residues. Some clones are missing from TCRdb's copy, which holds only in-frame ones; the method was immunoSEQ multiplex PCR. The repertoire has under 60,000 clones, about 90% of them found once; the top ten carry around 9.6%. This sequence was found in a female donor with multiple sclerosis, enrolled in a pregnancy study. Material: CD8+ T cells from peripheral blood mononuclear cells, obtained after pregnancy. The rearrangement uses TRBV15 and TRBJ2-2; D perhaps matches TRBD2 (5 bases). This chain's CDR3 is CATSRIGLVTNTGELFF. For the CDR3, the DNA is TGTGCCACCAGCAGAATAGGACTGGTGACGAACACCGGGGAGCTGTTTTTT.